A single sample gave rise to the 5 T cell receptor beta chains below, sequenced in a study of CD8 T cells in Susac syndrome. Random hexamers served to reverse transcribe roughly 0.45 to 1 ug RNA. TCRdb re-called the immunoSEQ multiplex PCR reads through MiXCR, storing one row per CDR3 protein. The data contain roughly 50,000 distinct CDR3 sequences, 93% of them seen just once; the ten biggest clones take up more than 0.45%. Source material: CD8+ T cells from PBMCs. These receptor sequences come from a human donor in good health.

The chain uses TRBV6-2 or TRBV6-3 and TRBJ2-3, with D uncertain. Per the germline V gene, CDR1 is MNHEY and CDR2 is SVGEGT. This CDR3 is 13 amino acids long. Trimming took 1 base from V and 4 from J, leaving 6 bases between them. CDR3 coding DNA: TGTGCCAGCAGTTACTTCCAGGCAGATACGCAGTATTTT. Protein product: CASSYFQADTQYF.

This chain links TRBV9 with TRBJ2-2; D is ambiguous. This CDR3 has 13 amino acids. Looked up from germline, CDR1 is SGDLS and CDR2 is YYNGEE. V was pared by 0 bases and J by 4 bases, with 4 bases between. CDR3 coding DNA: TGTGCCAGCAGCGTAGTGGCCACCGGGGAGCTGTTTTTT. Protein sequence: CASSVVATGELFF.

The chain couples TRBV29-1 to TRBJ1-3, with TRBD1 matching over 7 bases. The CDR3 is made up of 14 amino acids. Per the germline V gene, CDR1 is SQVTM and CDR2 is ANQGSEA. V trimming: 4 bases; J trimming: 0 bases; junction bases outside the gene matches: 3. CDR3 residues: CSVGDSFSGNTIYF. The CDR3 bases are TGCAGCGTTGGGGACAGCTTCTCTGGAAACACCATATATTTT.

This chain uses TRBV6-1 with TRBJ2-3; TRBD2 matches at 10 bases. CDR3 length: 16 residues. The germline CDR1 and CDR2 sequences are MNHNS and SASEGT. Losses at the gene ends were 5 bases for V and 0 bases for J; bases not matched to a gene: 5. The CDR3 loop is CASSPIAGGSTDTQYF. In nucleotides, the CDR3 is TGTGCCAGCAGTCCCATAGCGGGAGGAAGCACAGATACGCAGTATTTT.

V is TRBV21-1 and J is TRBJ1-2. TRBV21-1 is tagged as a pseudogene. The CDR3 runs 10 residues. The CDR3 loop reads CAIRGGGYTF. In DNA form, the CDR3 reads TGTGCCATCCGGGGGGGCGGCTACACCTTC.